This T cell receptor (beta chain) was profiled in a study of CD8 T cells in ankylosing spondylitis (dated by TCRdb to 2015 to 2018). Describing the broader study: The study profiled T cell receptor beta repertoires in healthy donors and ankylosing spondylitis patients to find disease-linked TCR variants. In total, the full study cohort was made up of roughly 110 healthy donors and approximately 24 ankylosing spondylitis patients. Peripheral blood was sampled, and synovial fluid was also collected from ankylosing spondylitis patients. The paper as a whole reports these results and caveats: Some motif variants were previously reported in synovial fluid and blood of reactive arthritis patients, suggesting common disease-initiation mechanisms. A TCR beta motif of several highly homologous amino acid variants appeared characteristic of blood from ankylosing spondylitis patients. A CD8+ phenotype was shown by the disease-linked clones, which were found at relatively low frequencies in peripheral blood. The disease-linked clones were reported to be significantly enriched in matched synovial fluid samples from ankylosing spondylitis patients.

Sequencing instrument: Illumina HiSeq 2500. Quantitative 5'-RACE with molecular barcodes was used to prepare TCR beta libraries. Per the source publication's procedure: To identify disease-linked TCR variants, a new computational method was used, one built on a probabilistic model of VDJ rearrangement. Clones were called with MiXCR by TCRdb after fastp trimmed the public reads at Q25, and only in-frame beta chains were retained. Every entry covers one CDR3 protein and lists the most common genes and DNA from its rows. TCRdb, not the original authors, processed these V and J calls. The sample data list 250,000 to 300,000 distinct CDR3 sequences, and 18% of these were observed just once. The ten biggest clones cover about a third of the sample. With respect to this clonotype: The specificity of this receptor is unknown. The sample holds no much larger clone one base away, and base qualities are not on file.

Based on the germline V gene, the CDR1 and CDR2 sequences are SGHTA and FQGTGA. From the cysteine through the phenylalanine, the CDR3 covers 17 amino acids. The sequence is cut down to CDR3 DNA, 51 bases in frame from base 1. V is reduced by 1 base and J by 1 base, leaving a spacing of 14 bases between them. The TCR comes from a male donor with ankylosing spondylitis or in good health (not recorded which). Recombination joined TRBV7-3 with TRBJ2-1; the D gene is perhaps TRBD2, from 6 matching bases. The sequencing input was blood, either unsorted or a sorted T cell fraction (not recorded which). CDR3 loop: CASSLMAGSYSYNEQFF. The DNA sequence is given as TGTGCCAGCAGCTTAATGGCCGGGAGTTATTCCTACAATGAGCAGTTCTTC.